This TCR beta chain was found in a study of pediatric ulcerative colitis. Study background: Ulcerative colitis patients had pancolitis or left-sided colitis, with confirming histology.

A word on this clone: The antigen is unknown.

The study, taken as a whole, reports: Acute severe colitis showed lower rectal diversity from clonal expansions.

Each sample received Survey-level depth of up to 500,000 reads. TCRdb's copy holds only in-frame clones and misses some; the assay was immunoSEQ multiplex PCR. The repertoire consists of about 36,000 clones, with 75% to 90% occurring once and the leading ten covering more than 20%. Trimming pared 5 bases from V and 3 bases from J, leaving 17 bases between. The CDR3 is 15 residues long. CDR1 and CDR2 (germline): MNHEY, SMNVEV (reference sequence). The diagnostic colonoscopy in ulcerative colitis patients preceded any immunosuppressive treatment. This clonotype was obtained from a girl aged 5 to 17 with moderate ulcerative colitis. V and J are TRBV27 and TRBJ2-7, with a weak D call TRBD2 (6 bases). The sample consisted of blood. In nucleotides, the CDR3 is TGTGCCAGCAGTCCCATTGCAGGAGGGCGCTACGAGCAGTACTTC. Its translation: CASSPIAGGRYEQYF.